This passage covers 18 T cell receptor beta chains from one sample sequenced in a study of shared clonotypes between healthy human individuals. Assay: immunoSEQ multiplex PCR; the TCRdb copy retains only in-frame clones and omits some. The table includes approximately 240,000 clones, approximately 65% detected once. The material sequenced was memory CD4+ T cells sorted from blood. The sample's subset: CD45RA-negative fraction. All receptors come from a man aged 30-40 years in good health.

The chain joins TRBV28 to TRBJ2-7; D uncertain. CDR1 and CDR2 from the germline V gene are MDHEN and SYDVKM. CDR3 length equals 15 residues. The V gene lost 3 bases and the J gene lost 2 bases, with 14 bases spanning the gap. CDR3 sequence (DNA): TGTGCCAGCAGTTTGTTCGGGCAGGAAGCCTACGAGCAGTACTTC. The encoded protein is CASSLFGQEAYEQYF.

This clone was found a few times. The chain recombines TRBV23-1 with TRBJ2-3, with 9 bases matching TRBD1. TRBV23-1 is annotated as an ORF whose role is uncertain. The CDR3 spans 16 residues. V shed 9 bases and J 4 bases; nucleotides not matched to a gene: 14. DNA for the CDR3: TGCGCCAGGAGAAACCGGGACAGGGATTGCCCAGATACGCAGTATTTT. Encoded protein: CARRNRDRDCPDTQYF.

The chain links TRBV5-5 to TRBJ1-5; D may be TRBD1 (5 bases). Trimming took 1 base from V and 6 from J, leaving 11 bases between them. This CDR3 is built from 14 residues. The germline V gene has CDR1 SGHKS and CDR2 YYEKEE (reference sequence). CDR3 nucleotide sequence: TGTGCCAGCAGCTTGTGGGGAAGGGGTCAGCCCCAGCATTTT. This codes for CASSLWGRGQPQHF. The full variable domain, its missing parts supplied by reference TRBV5-5 and TRBJ1-5, is DAGVTQSPTHLIKTRGQQVTLRCSPISGHKSVSWYQQVLGQGPQFIFQYYEKEERGRGNFPDRFSARQFPNYSSELNVNALLLGDSALYLCASSLWGRGQPQHFGDGTRLSIL.

The gene calls are TRBV7-2 and TRBJ2-7; 11 nucleotides match TRBD2. J gave up 2 bases and V 1 base, and 7 bases lay outside the gene matches. The CDR3 runs to 17 residues. CDR1 is SGHTA and CDR2 is FQGNSA in the germline V gene. CDR3 loop: CASSLDPRGLAAYEQYF. The CDR3 nucleotides read TGTGCCAGCAGCTTAGACCCGAGGGGACTAGCGGCCTACGAGCAGTACTTC.

This chain uses TRBV5-5 with TRBJ2-1, with D possibly being TRBD2 (7 bases). The CDR3 covers 16 residues. CDR1 and CDR2 (germline): SGHKS, YYEKEE (reference sequence). V was cut by 3 bases and J by 9 bases, with 22 bases left in between. The CDR3 DNA sequence: TGTGCCAGCAGCTCCTTATACGGGGAGGGGGACATTGAGCAGTTCTTC. It codes for CASSSLYGEGDIEQFF.

This clone was counted between two and nine times. The V and J genes are TRBV10-2 and TRBJ2-4, with 7 bases matching TRBD2. CDR1 is WSHSY and CDR2 is SAAADI in the germline V gene. The J segment lost 3 bases and the V segment lost 4 bases, leaving 6 bases of the junction unmatched. This CDR3 contains 15 residues. This chain's CDR3 is CASSGPSGGKNIQYF. As DNA, the CDR3 is TGCGCCAGCAGTGGACCTAGCGGTGGCAAAAACATTCAGTACTTC.

The V gene is TRBV27, the J gene TRBJ1-1; TRBD1 matches at 8 bases. Germline CDR1 MNHEY, CDR2 SMNVEV (reference sequence). This CDR3 is 18 amino acids long. V was pared by 3 bases and J by 0 bases, with 12 bases of the junction left unmatched. The CDR3 region is CASSFLRQGNRLNTEAFF. In DNA, the CDR3 is TGTGCCAGCAGTTTTCTGCGACAGGGGAACCGCCTGAACACTGAAGCTTTCTTT.

This clone was counted many times. The chain employs TRBV6-1 and TRBJ2-1; TRBD2 aligns across 8 bases. This CDR3 is 15 amino acids long. The germline gives CDR1 MNHNS, CDR2 SASEGT. J lost 8 bases, V lost 2 bases, and 8 bases had no gene match. This CDR3 reads CASSETGLVVHEQFF. The DNA of the CDR3 is TGTGCCAGCAGTGAAACGGGACTAGTAGTCCATGAGCAGTTCTTC.

The V and J genes are TRBV7-2 and TRBJ2-5; D gene ambiguous. Trimming took 4 bases from V and 5 from J, leaving 14 bases between them. The CDR3 length is 14 residues. The germline V gene encodes CDR1 SGHTA and CDR2 FQGNSA. The CDR3 DNA follows: TGTGCCAGCAGCTCTCCTCGCGGTGGGGAGACCCAGTACTTC. Its protein is CASSSPRGGETQYF.

Worth noting for this clone: One end of the junction is discordant with germline, which a read error may explain. The gene calls are TRBV19 and TRBJ2-5; TRBD1 or TRBD2 may be the D gene (5 bases each). Germline CDR1 reads LNHDA; CDR2 reads SQIVND (reference sequence). The CDR3 spans 13 residues. The CDR3 loop reads CVSLGAGMETQYF. CDR3 in DNA: TGTGTCAGTCTGGGAGCAGGGATGGAGACCCAGTACTTC.

The chain carries TRBV9 and TRBJ2-2; D unclear. V was cut by 2 bases and J by 2 bases, with 10 bases left in between. Germline V gene data show CDR1 as SGDLS and CDR2 as YYNGEE. CDR3 size: 15 residues. CDR3 region: CASSVAQTNTGELFF. DNA for the CDR3: TGTGCCAGCAGCGTTGCCCAGACAAACACCGGGGAGCTGTTTTTT. Full variable domain (missing parts from reference TRBV9 and TRBJ2-2): DSGVTQTPKHLITATGQRVTLRCSPRSGDLSVYWYQQSLDQGLQFLIQYYNGEERAKGNILERFSAQQFPDLHSELNLSSLELGDSALYFCASSVAQTNTGELFFGEGSRLTVL.

The J gene is TRBJ2-2, the V gene TRBV6-6; no clear D. The germline V gene has CDR1 MNHNY and CDR2 SVGAGI (reference sequence). V gave up 7 bases and J gave up 4 bases, with 7 bases separating them. The length of the CDR3 is 12 residues. CDR3 region: CASKVGTGELFF. CDR3 DNA: TGTGCCAGCAAAGTTGGCACCGGGGAGCTGTTTTTT.

J is TRBJ1-3 and V is TRBV7-8, with a tentative D call TRBD1 (6 bases). The CDR3 sequence is 15 residues long. CDR1 is SGHVS, CDR2 FQNEAQ, per germline. V lost 7 bases, J lost 2 bases, and 15 bases lay in between. The CDR3 DNA reads as TGTGCCAGCATCCCTTACAAGGGGGCTGGAAACACCATATATTTT. It specifies CASIPYKGAGNTIYF.

The chain couples TRBV7-9 to TRBJ2-3; tentative D call: TRBD2 (5 bases). Germline lookup yields CDR1 SEHNR and CDR2 FQNEAQ (reference sequence). The V gene lost 4 bases and the J gene lost 9 bases, with 14 bases spanning the gap. The CDR3 spans 13 residues. Written as DNA, the CDR3 is TGTGCCAGCAGCTCCGCGGACTTAGGGACGCAGTATTTT. It translates to CASSSADLGTQYF.

This clone was observed a single time. The chain carries TRBV27 and TRBJ2-3; tentative D call: TRBD2 (5 bases). Trimming stripped 2 bases from V and 6 bases from J, with 12 bases between. CDR3 length: 14 amino acids. In germline, CDR1 is MNHEY, CDR2 SMNVEV (reference sequence). CDR3 loop: CASSLGRRGDTQYF. The CDR3 coding sequence is TGTGCCAGCAGTTTAGGACGACGAGGGGATACGCAGTATTTT.

This chain connects TRBV5-4 to TRBJ2-1; 9 bases are shared with TRBD2. This CDR3 comprises 15 residues. Germline trimming cut 6 bases from V and 6 bases from J; bases unmatched to any gene: 10. The germline V gene encodes CDR1 SGHNT and CDR2 YYREEE (reference sequence). The DNA of the CDR3 is TGTGCCAGCACCTATGGCGGGACTAGCAGCAATGAGCAGTTCTTC. Its protein is CASTYGGTSSNEQFF.

The chain has TRBV29-1 and TRBJ2-3; unclear D gene. The germline V gene has CDR1 SQVTM and CDR2 ANQGSEA. This CDR3 has 14 amino acids. V lost 1 base to trimming and J lost 5 bases, with 13 bases between them. The CDR3 spells CSVEGSEWVDTQYF. CDR3 sequence (DNA): TGCAGCGTTGAAGGCTCGGAGTGGGTAGATACGCAGTATTTT.

The V call is TRBV19, the J call TRBJ2-7; TRBD2 aligns across 7 bases. V shed 2 bases, J shed 5 bases, and the junction held 6 bases outside the gene matches. The CDR3 is 14 residues long. Germline values: CDR1 LNHDA, CDR2 SQIVND (reference sequence). CDR3 sequence: CASSISGGFHEQYF. The CDR3 nucleotides are TGTGCCAGTAGTATATCGGGAGGTTTCCACGAGCAGTACTTC. The full variable domain, rest sourced from reference TRBV19 and TRBJ2-7, is DGGITQSPKYLFRKEGQNVTLSCEQNLNHDAMYWYRQDPGQGLRLIYYSQIVNDFQKGDIAEGYSVSREKKESFPLTVTSAQKNPTAFYLCASSISGGFHEQYFGPGTRLTVT.